The next 27 T cell receptor beta chains were all read from a single sample in a study of beta chain features in type 1 diabetes. Every bit of the isolated RNA underwent reverse transcription, so sequencing read expressed TCRB transcripts. Assay used: immunoSEQ multiplex PCR; TCRdb lists only in-frame clones, some missing. The sample gives about 210,000 clones, around 9.9% of which show up once; roughly 1.4% is in the top ten. The sample taken for sequencing was central memory CD4+ T cells from blood. The receptors derive from a man younger than 35 in good health.

In its sample, this clone was seen many times. V and J are TRBV7-2 and TRBJ2-5, with D possibly matching TRBD1 (5 bases). The CDR3 length is 14 residues. The germline V gene has CDR1 SGHTA and CDR2 FQGNSA. V was trimmed by 2 bases and J by 4 bases, leaving 11 bases between them. The CDR3 sequence is CASSLSLTAETQYF. The DNA of the CDR3 is TGTGCCAGCAGCTTATCCCTGACAGCAGAGACCCAGTACTTC.

This clone turned up a few times. A far larger clone is a single base away, which makes a read error likely. The V gene is TRBV7-8, the J gene TRBJ2-5; no clear D gene. The germline V and J ends were trimmed by 1 base and 0 bases, with 0 bases remaining between them. The CDR3 has 12 residues. The germline gives CDR1 SGHVS, CDR2 FQNEAQ. CDR3 nucleotides: TGTGCCAGCAGCTTAGACCAAGAGACCCAGTACTTC. Its translation is CASSLDQETQYF.

This clone was picked up a small number of times. The CDR3 protein is CASSQVWTYEQYF. The CDR3 bases are TGCGCCAGCAGCCAAGTTTGGACCTACGAGCAGTACTTC. This chain joins TRBV4-1 and TRBJ2-7; D remains unclear. The germline V gene has CDR1 MGHRA and CDR2 YSYEKL. CDR3 size: 13 residues. The V and J ends lost 1 base and 2 bases respectively, with 6 bases between them.

This clone was observed many times. The CDR3 reads CSVLVPLRTDTQYF. The DNA of the CDR3 is TGCAGCGTTTTGGTGCCCCTCCGGACAGATACGCAGTATTTT. The V gene is TRBV29-1, the J gene TRBJ2-3, with no clear D. The CDR3 is 14 residues long. CDR1 and CDR2 from the germline V gene are SQVTM and ANQGSEA. The V gene lost 5 bases and the J gene lost 3 bases, with 15 bases spanning the gap.

This clone came up a few times. The V and J genes are TRBV18 and TRBJ2-4, with 7 bases lining up with TRBD2. The J segment lost 8 bases and the V segment lost 5 bases, leaving 6 bases of the junction unmatched. Germline V CDR1 and CDR2: KGHSH, LQKENI. The CDR3 is 13 amino acids. The CDR3 reads CASSTGGRYIQYF. The CDR3 DNA reads as TGTGCCAGCTCAACCGGGGGGAGGTACATTCAGTACTTC.

The J gene is TRBJ2-1, the V gene TRBV28, with 8 bases that match TRBD1. Losses at the gene ends were 5 bases for V and 5 bases for J; bases not matched to a gene: 5. The CDR3 runs 14 residues. Germline CDR1 is MDHEN and CDR2 is SYDVKM. This CDR3 is CASSPLTGDNEQFF. The CDR3 nucleotides read TGTGCCAGCAGTCCCCTGACAGGGGACAATGAGCAGTTCTTC.

This clone came up a few times. The V and J genes are TRBV4-2 and TRBJ2-1, with TRBD2 identical over 11 bases. With 1 base clipped from V and 2 bases from J, the junction kept 1 base outside the gene matches. In germline, CDR1 is LGHNA, CDR2 YNFKEQ. The CDR3 has 16 residues. CDR3 bases: TGTGCCAGCAGCCAAGTTAGCGGGAGGGCCTACAATGAGCAGTTCTTC. Amino acid sequence: CASSQVSGRAYNEQFF.

This clone was seen a handful of times. The V call is TRBV5-1, the J call TRBJ2-1; 9 nucleotides line up with TRBD2. CDR3 length equals 16 residues. CDR1 is SGHRS, CDR2 YFSETQ, per germline. Trimming cost V 0 bases and J 3 bases; bases outside gene matches: 4. CDR3 loop: CASSLVLAGFYNEQFF. The DNA of the CDR3 is TGCGCCAGCAGCTTGGTCCTAGCGGGATTCTACAATGAGCAGTTCTTC.

In its sample, this clone was seen many times. The chain employs TRBV11-2 and TRBJ2-1; no definite D call. V lost 8 bases and J 0 bases, leaving 11 bases between the germline ends. Germline CDR1 SGHAT, CDR2 FQNNGV. The CDR3 runs to 14 residues. The DNA of the CDR3 is TGTGCCAGCCACGCGACCTACTCCTACAATGAGCAGTTCTTC. Its protein product is CASHATYSYNEQFF.

Only a few counts were recorded for this clone. The gene calls are TRBV6-6 and TRBJ1-4; TRBD1 aligns across 7 bases. The J segment lost 7 bases and the V segment lost 2 bases, leaving 1 base of the junction unmatched. The germline V gene has CDR1 MNHNY and CDR2 SVGAGI (reference sequence). The CDR3 spans 13 residues. The CDR3 loop reads CASSYGTAEKLFF. In DNA form, the CDR3 reads TGTGCCAGCAGTTACGGGACAGCTGAAAAACTGTTTTTT.

In its sample, this clone was seen many times. The V gene is TRBV7-2, the J gene TRBJ2-1; D remains unclear. Germline V CDR1 and CDR2: SGHTA, FQGNSA. The CDR3 runs 16 residues. V was cut by 0 bases and J by 2 bases, with 11 bases left in between. DNA for the CDR3: TGTGCCAGCAGCTTAGCACCGGGCCTAACCTACAATGAGCAGTTCTTC. This gives the protein CASSLAPGLTYNEQFF.

This clone was seen a handful of times. J is TRBJ2-1 and V is TRBV5-4; 12 bases agree with TRBD2. Germline lookup yields CDR1 SGHNT and CDR2 YYREEE (reference sequence). There are 17 residues in the CDR3. The trim removed 4 bases at V and 4 bases at J, leaving 9 bases unmatched. The CDR3 DNA sequence: TGTGCCAGCAGCCGGGCGTACGGGACTAGCGGGTACAATGAGCAGTTCTTC. The encoded protein is CASSRAYGTSGYNEQFF.

The rearrangement uses TRBV4-2 and TRBJ2-2, with a weak D call TRBD2 (5 bases). There are 15 residues in the CDR3. Deletions cut 3 bases from V and 3 bases from J, with 11 bases between. Germline V gives CDR1 LGHNA, CDR2 YNFKEQ. For the CDR3, the DNA is TGTGCCAGCAGCCAGGACCTAGCTTACACCGGGGAGCTGTTTTTT. As protein: CASSQDLAYTGELFF.

This clone was observed a handful of times. The chain has TRBV4-3 and TRBJ1-2; D is undetermined. V lost 1 base to trimming and J lost 0 bases, with 6 bases between them. CDR1 is LGHNA, CDR2 YSLEER, per germline. This CDR3 is 14 amino acids long. CDR3 coding DNA: TGCGCCAGCAGCCAAGGGTCAGCTAACTATGGCTACACCTTC. Translation: CASSQGSANYGYTF.

The V gene is TRBV9, the J gene TRBJ2-1; TRBD2 agrees at 16 bases. V was clipped by 2 bases and J by 7 bases; unmatched bases: 3. CDR3 size: 16 residues. Germline assignment: CDR1 SGDLS and CDR2 YYNGEE. The chain's CDR3 is CASSVGTSGRVNEQFF. The CDR3 nucleotides read TGTGCCAGCAGCGTGGGGACTAGCGGGAGGGTGAATGAGCAGTTCTTC.

This clone has a handful of counts. The chain combines TRBV9 with TRBJ2-7, with 8 bases matching TRBD2. The CDR3 spans 14 residues. CDR1 SGDLS and CDR2 YYNGEE come from the germline V gene. J was trimmed by 1 base and V by 3 bases; bases with no gene match: 3. This chain's CDR3 is CASSAIAGSYEQYF. Here the CDR3 DNA reads TGTGCCAGCAGCGCAATAGCGGGATCCTACGAGCAGTACTTC.

The rearrangement uses TRBV29-1 and TRBJ2-1; 8 bases match TRBD1. This CDR3 has 13 residues. Germline CDR1 is SQVTM and CDR2 is ANQGSEA. V lost 2 bases and J lost 6; bases outside the gene matches: 3. CDR3 sequence (DNA): TGCAGCGTTGAAAAAGACAGGGGCAATGAGCAGTTCTTC. Protein: CSVEKDRGNEQFF.

Comments on this clone: Since a far larger clone is one base different, this is likely a read error. The chain has TRBV21-1 and TRBJ2-1; TRBD2, as called in the table, went unchecked against the DNA. TRBV21-1 constitutes a pseudogene. The CDR3 consists of 16 residues. CDR3 loop: CASSFPRDWGLDEQFF. In nucleotides, the CDR3 is TGTGCCAGCAGCTTCCCCCGGGACTGGGGTTTGGATGAGCAGTTCTTC.

The V gene is TRBV5-4, the J gene TRBJ2-1; no clear D. The V gene lost 2 bases and the J gene lost 0 bases, with 21 bases spanning the gap. The germline V gene has CDR1 SGHNT and CDR2 YYREEE (reference sequence). This CDR3 is 19 amino acids long. The CDR3 DNA sequence: TGTGCCAGCAGCTTTGGTCTTGGTAGTGTCACCAGCTCCTACAATGAGCAGTTCTTC. It codes for CASSFGLGSVTSSYNEQFF.

This clone has ten or more counts. Other DNA sequences in the same sample also yield this CDR3. The chain couples TRBV10-3 to TRBJ1-1; 7 nucleotides align to TRBD1. V shed 0 bases and J 1 base; nucleotides not matched to a gene: 2. Germline loops: CDR1 ENHRY, CDR2 SYGVKD. There are 15 residues in the CDR3. CDR3 coding DNA: TGTGCCATCAGTGAGTCGAGACAGGGGAACACTGAAGCTTTCTTT. This encodes CAISESRQGNTEAFF.

J is TRBJ1-5 and V is TRBV4-3, with D unresolved. Germline V gives CDR1 LGHNA, CDR2 YSLEER. This CDR3 contains 13 residues. The V end lost 0 bases, the J end lost 8 bases, and 8 bases lay between the germline ends. CDR3 region: CASSQDEGEPQHF. The CDR3 DNA sequence: TGCGCCAGCAGCCAAGATGAGGGTGAGCCCCAGCATTTT.

This clone was found once. Germline and junction disagree at one end, which may indicate a read error. This chain connects TRBV7-9 to TRBJ2-5; maybe TRBD1 (6 bases). Germline-derived CDR1 and CDR2 are SEHNR and FQNEAQ (reference sequence). This CDR3 spans 14 amino acids. This chain's CDR3 is CASSNGQFQETQYF. The DNA for the CDR3 is TGTGCTAGCAGCAACGGACAGTTCCAAGAGACCCAGTACTTC.

This clone was counted a few times. The J gene is TRBJ1-1, the V gene TRBV20-1, with a weak D call TRBD1 (5 bases). Trimming took 7 bases from V and 0 from J, leaving 6 bases between them. The CDR3 contains 11 residues. Germline lookup yields CDR1 DFQATT and CDR2 SNEGSKA (reference sequence). This chain's CDR3 is CSGQLNTEAFF. The CDR3 DNA reads as TGCAGTGGACAGTTGAACACTGAAGCTTTCTTT.

This clone has only a few counts. The chain employs TRBV6-5 and TRBJ1-2; D remains unclear. The CDR3 has 13 amino acids. V dropped 4 bases and J dropped 6 bases, with 12 bases sitting between them. Per the germline V gene, CDR1 is MNHEY and CDR2 is SVGAGI. The CDR3 reads CASSSSRIHGYTF. The CDR3 DNA reads TGTGCCAGCAGTTCGTCCAGAATTCATGGCTACACCTTC.

The chain uses TRBV5-6 and TRBJ1-2; no clear D gene. Germline lookup yields CDR1 SGHDT and CDR2 YYEEEE. The CDR3 is made up of 13 amino acids. V lost 4 bases to trimming and J lost 0 bases, with 7 bases between them. In DNA form, the CDR3 reads TGTGCCAGCAGCCTGGCAGCTAACTATGGCTACACCTTC. It is translated as CASSLAANYGYTF.

This clone was picked up a small number of times. This sequence joins TRBV7-2 and TRBJ2-1; D remains ambiguous. The CDR3 consists of 15 residues. Germline assignment: CDR1 SGHTA and CDR2 FQGNSA. With 5 bases removed from V and 1 base from J, the gap between germline ends came to 12 bases. CDR3 sequence reads: CASSLSLGSYNEQFF. CDR3 DNA sequence: TGTGCCAGCAGCCTTAGTCTCGGATCCTACAATGAGCAGTTCTTC.

This clone was recorded at least ten times. Other DNA sequences of this sample code for an identical CDR3. V is TRBV10-3 and J is TRBJ1-5; 9 positions match TRBD1. After removal of 2 bases from V and 7 bases from J, the junction contained 6 bases not matched to a gene. The CDR3 covers 15 residues. Germline V gene lookup returns CDR1 ENHRY and CDR2 SYGVKD. CDR3 bases: TGTGCCATCAGTGAGGGACAGGGGCTGGGCCAGCCCCAGCATTTT. This gives the protein CAISEGQGLGQPQHF.